These 29 T cell receptor beta chains were sequenced from one sample in a study of cytomegalovirus exposure and HLA in healthy donors. With 60 Vbeta and 13 Jbeta primers, the PCR was carried out. Produced via immunoSEQ multiplex PCR; TCRdb's table is partial and in-frame only. The table includes about 240,000 clones, around 81% detected once. Sequencing input: PBMCs. These receptors were taken from a woman aged 55-70 years in good health and CMV-seropositive.

This chain links TRBV19 with TRBJ2-2; D call uncertain. Germline V gene lookup returns CDR1 LNHDA and CDR2 SQIVND (reference sequence). The CDR3 has 14 amino acids. V gave up 3 bases and J gave up 2 bases, with 7 bases separating them. The CDR3 DNA reads as TGTGCCAGTAGTATTTCCAGAAACACCGGGGAGCTGTTTTTT. Its translation: CASSISRNTGELFF.

This clone was picked up one time. This chain uses TRBV28 with TRBJ2-3; the match to TRBD2 covers 12 bases. The V segment lost 3 bases and the J segment 3 bases; nucleotides outside the gene matches: 7. CDR3 size: 17 residues. Germline assignment: CDR1 MDHEN and CDR2 SYDVKM. In nucleotides, the CDR3 is TGTGCCAGCAGTTTCAGTGCTAGCGGGAGGGGAACAGATACGCAGTATTTT. Amino acids: CASSFSASGRGTDTQYF.

This clone was observed a handful of times. This chain's CDR3 is CASGLGGLYQPQHF. The CDR3 DNA reads TGTGCTAGTGGTTTGGGAGGCCTGTATCAGCCCCAGCATTTT. The chain combines TRBV12-5 with TRBJ1-5; D is unresolved. Deletions cut 1 base from V and 5 bases from J, with 9 bases between. Looked up from germline, CDR1 is LGHNT and CDR2 is FRNRAP. The CDR3 runs to 14 residues.

This chain uses TRBV28 with TRBJ1-1; possibly TRBD1 for D (6 bases). Germline V gives CDR1 MDHEN, CDR2 SYDVKM. The CDR3 spans 14 residues. Trimming pared 5 bases from V and 8 bases from J, leaving 18 bases between. The CDR3: CASSASGVIGEAFF. The CDR3 DNA is TGTGCCAGCAGTGCATCAGGGGTTATCGGAGAAGCTTTCTTT.

This chain connects TRBV13 to TRBJ2-5; possible D gene TRBD2, 6 bases. The DNA end is more similar to TRBJ2-7, so the J call may be wrong. CDR1 and CDR2 from the germline V gene are PRHDT and FYEKMQ (reference sequence). CDR3 length: 13 amino acids. CDR3: CASSPGTAYEQYF. As DNA, the CDR3 is TGTGCCAGCAGTCCAGGGACTGCCTACGAGCAGTACTTC.

As to this clone: One end of the junction is discordant with germline, which a read error may explain. CDR3 loop: CSSSPSGLAAYNEQFF. The CDR3, as DNA: TGTTCCAGCAGCCCCTCGGGACTAGCGGCCTACAATGAGCAGTTCTTC. The rearrangement links TRBV7-9 to TRBJ2-1, with 11 bases identical to TRBD2. The CDR3 runs 16 residues. Germline V gene data show CDR1 as SEHNR and CDR2 as FQNEAQ (reference sequence).

The genes are TRBV27 and TRBJ2-7, with 9 bases identical to TRBD1. CDR3 length: 14 residues. Germline lookup yields CDR1 MNHEY and CDR2 SMNVEV (reference sequence). V shed 6 bases and J 3 bases; nucleotides not matched to a gene: 6. The CDR3 DNA reads TGTGCCAGCAGCCTCGACAGGGGGAGCTACGAGCAGTACTTC. This encodes CASSLDRGSYEQYF.

This sequence joins TRBV19 and TRBJ1-1; possible D gene TRBD1, 5 bases. This CDR3 is 13 amino acids long. V gave up 6 bases and J gave up 5 bases, with 13 bases separating them. Per the germline V gene, CDR1 is LNHDA and CDR2 is SQIVND (reference sequence). CDR3: CASRTPGETEAFF. The CDR3 nucleotides are TGTGCCAGTAGGACACCGGGGGAAACTGAAGCTTTCTTT.

There are a few counts of this clone. The same CDR3 arises from other DNA sequences in this sample as well. V is TRBV6-6 and J is TRBJ2-5; the match to TRBD1 covers 8 bases. With 2 bases clipped from V and 6 bases from J, the junction kept 11 bases outside the gene matches. Germline CDR1 MNHNY, CDR2 SVGAGI (reference sequence). CDR3 length: 16 residues. CDR3 in amino acids: CASSYGDRGQKKTQYF. The CDR3 region has the DNA TGTGCCAGCAGTTACGGCGACAGGGGCCAAAAAAAGACCCAGTACTTC.

This clone was seen a handful of times. The rearrangement joins TRBV12-5 to TRBJ2-2; weak D call: TRBD2 (6 bases). V lost 0 bases, J lost 6 bases, and 14 bases lay in between. CDR1 LGHNT and CDR2 FRNRAP come from the germline V gene. The CDR3 runs to 16 residues. This chain's CDR3 is CASGLVLGSSAGELFF. The CDR3 region has the DNA TGTGCTAGTGGTTTGGTACTCGGGAGTTCGGCCGGGGAGCTGTTTTTT.

This chain connects TRBV2 to TRBJ2-7; D is undetermined. Between the trimmed V and J ends, which lost 6 bases and 0 bases, there was a span of 15 bases. Germline V gene data show CDR1 as SNHLY and CDR2 as FYNNEI. The CDR3 runs 15 residues. Written as DNA, the CDR3 is TGTGCCAGCAGGAAAGGCAGGTTCGACTCCTACGAGCAGTACTTC. Protein product: CASRKGRFDSYEQYF.

The V call is TRBV6-5, the J call TRBJ1-5; D remains unclear. V shed 4 bases and J shed 2 bases, with 6 bases lying between them. Germline-derived CDR1 and CDR2 are MNHEY and SVGAGI. This CDR3 has 13 amino acids. The CDR3 DNA reads TGTGCCAGCAGTTTAGTCCGCAATCAGCCCCAGCATTTT. It encodes CASSLVRNQPQHF.

V gene TRBV5-1 combines with J gene TRBJ2-2; 9 nucleotides align to TRBD1. The germline gives CDR1 SGHRS, CDR2 YFSETQ. V trimming: 4 bases; J trimming: 3 bases; junction bases outside the gene matches: 10. This CDR3 spans 17 amino acids. CDR3 amino acids: CASSLPLGQGDTGELFF. The CDR3 DNA sequence: TGCGCCAGCAGCCTGCCGCTGGGACAGGGAGACACCGGGGAGCTGTTTTTT.

The chain recombines TRBV28 with TRBJ1-2, with D possibly TRBD1 on 5 matching bases. CDR1 is MDHEN, CDR2 SYDVKM, per germline. V was shortened by 8 bases and J by 4 bases, with 14 bases between the two germline ends. The CDR3 is 13 residues long. The chain's CDR3 is CASLRARSYGYTF. In nucleotides, the CDR3 is TGTGCCAGCCTCAGGGCCAGAAGCTATGGCTACACCTTC.

J is TRBJ2-5 and V is TRBV5-4, with TRBD2 matching 13 bases. Trimming at V came to 4 bases and at J to 4 bases, leaving 4 bases not matched to a gene. CDR1 is SGHNT and CDR2 is YYREEE in the germline V gene (reference sequence). This CDR3 contains 15 residues. The CDR3 DNA reads TGTGCCAGCAGCCCTCGGACTAGCGGGAGAGAGACCCAGTACTTC. Its translation: CASSPRTSGRETQYF.

The rearrangement joins TRBV5-1 to TRBJ1-2; D gene uncertain. The CDR3 length is 12 residues. In germline, CDR1 is SGHRS, CDR2 YFSETQ. V lost 2 bases, J lost 7 bases, and 9 bases lay in between. The CDR3 nucleotides read TGCGCCAGCAGCTTTGCCGGACTTGGCTACACCTTC. Translated, it gives CASSFAGLGYTF.

The chain employs TRBV5-6 and TRBJ2-3, with a tentative D call TRBD2 (6 bases). The CDR3 consists of 14 residues. Trimming removed 4 bases from V and 8 bases from J, with 17 bases in between. In germline, CDR1 is SGHDT, CDR2 YYEEEE. The CDR3 loop reads CASSPGSGVATQYF. The CDR3 nucleotides are TGTGCCAGCAGCCCCGGGAGTGGAGTGGCTACGCAGTATTTT.

This chain joins TRBV7-9 and TRBJ1-1; no reliable D call. In germline, CDR1 is SEHNR, CDR2 FQNEAQ (reference sequence). The CDR3 spans 15 residues. V lost 1 base and J 3 bases, leaving 12 bases between the germline ends. For the CDR3, the DNA is TGTGCCAGCAGCTTAGGGTTGGGCAGCTACACTGAAGCTTTCTTT. It translates to CASSLGLGSYTEAFF. Together with reference TRBV7-9 and TRBJ1-1, the CDR3 gives the full variable domain: DTGVSQNPRHKITKRGQNVTFRCDPISEHNRLYWYRQTLGQGPEFLTYFQNEAQLEKSRLLSDRFSAERPKGSFSTLEIQRTEQGDSAMYLCASSLGLGSYTEAFFGQGTRLTVV.

The chain links TRBV15 to TRBJ2-6; D is possibly TRBD2 (7 bases). CDR1 LNHNV and CDR2 YYDKDF come from the germline V gene (reference sequence). V was clipped by 6 bases and J by 0 bases, with 15 bases between them. The CDR3 sequence is 17 residues long. CDR3 protein: CATSGGAAYSGANVLTF. CDR3 coding DNA: TGTGCCACCAGTGGGGGGGCAGCTTACTCTGGGGCCAACGTCCTGACTTTC.

The chain combines TRBV15 with TRBJ2-3; TRBD1 is a possible D gene (7 bases). The V end lost 1 base, the J end lost 3 bases, and 14 bases lay between the germline ends. The CDR3 contains 16 residues. CDR1 is LNHNV and CDR2 is YYDKDF in the germline V gene (reference sequence). The CDR3 spells CATSRAAGGLTDTQYF. CDR3 nucleotides: TGTGCCACCAGCAGAGCGGCAGGGGGGTTGACAGATACGCAGTATTTT.

The chain joins TRBV30 to TRBJ2-7, with D possibly matching TRBD1 (6 bases). Trimming pared 0 bases from V and 6 bases from J, leaving 15 bases between. This CDR3 is 14 amino acids long. CDR1 and CDR2 from the germline V gene are GTSNPN and SVGIG (reference sequence). The DNA for the CDR3 is TGTGCCTGGAGTGTTGGCAGGGGAATTTTCGAGCAGTACTTC. It translates to CAWSVGRGIFEQYF.

In DNA form, the CDR3 reads TGTGCCAGCAGTGAAGCGCTCCCAGGGGGCTTGGGCGAGCAGTACTTC. Translation gives CASSEALPGGLGEQYF. This chain uses TRBV6-1 with TRBJ2-5, with 8 bases lining up with TRBD1. TRBJ2-7 explains the end of the DNA better; the J call may be wrong. The CDR3 is 16 amino acids. Germline CDR1 reads MNHNS; CDR2 reads SASEGT.

This rearrangement joins TRBV9 to TRBJ1-5; 7 bases are a match to TRBD1. In germline, CDR1 is SGDLS, CDR2 YYNGEE. This CDR3 contains 14 residues. Trimming took 4 bases from V and 5 from J; bases not matched to a gene: 6. The CDR3 coding sequence is TGTGCCAGCAGCCCCGGGACAGCCTATCAGCCCCAGCATTTT. The encoded protein is CASSPGTAYQPQHF.

V usage is TRBV18 and J usage is TRBJ2-1; D may be TRBD2 (5 bases). The CDR3 is 15 amino acids. Trimming took off 1 base at V and 6 bases at J, with 13 bases between the two ends. The V gene's germline CDR1 is KGHSH and CDR2 LQKENI. CDR3 nucleotide sequence: TGTGCCAGCTCACCACAGGAGGAACGGGTCAATGAGCAGTTCTTC. It encodes CASSPQEERVNEQFF.

V is TRBV9 and J is TRBJ2-5; perhaps TRBD2 as D (8 bases). The CDR3 is made up of 16 amino acids. The ends were cut back, 2 bases at V and 5 bases at J, with 19 bases in the middle. In germline, CDR1 is SGDLS, CDR2 YYNGEE. The CDR3 nucleotides read TGTGCCAGCAGCGTGGGGGGACTAGAGGGGGCGGAGACCCAGTACTTC. The encoded protein is CASSVGGLEGAETQYF.

Only one count was recorded for this clone. The CDR3 loop reads CSATGQGRYGYTF. CDR3 nucleotides: TGCAGCGCAACGGGACAGGGAAGGTATGGCTACACCTTC. The chain couples TRBV29-1 to TRBJ1-2, with 9 bases lining up with TRBD1. V lost 7 bases to trimming and J lost 5 bases; unmatched junction nucleotides: 8. Germline assignment: CDR1 SQVTM and CDR2 ANQGSEA. This CDR3 is built from 13 residues.

This chain joins TRBV25-1 and TRBJ2-5, with D perhaps TRBD2 (6 bases). The DNA end lines up better with TRBJ2-7; the J call may be wrong. This CDR3 is built from 13 residues. Germline-derived CDR1 and CDR2 are MGHDK and SYGVNS. This chain's CDR3 is CASSEAGKYEQYF. CDR3 sequence (DNA): TGTGCCAGCAGTGAGGCGGGGAAATACGAGCAGTACTTC.

The rearrangement links TRBV19 to TRBJ1-1; TRBD1 might be the D (5 bases). CDR3 length: 16 amino acids. In germline, CDR1 is LNHDA, CDR2 SQIVND (reference sequence). The V and J ends lost 1 base and 2 bases respectively, with 14 bases between them. CDR3 coding DNA: TGTGCCAGTAGTATAGTGGGGGACTATATAAACACTGAAGCTTTCTTT. Translation: CASSIVGDYINTEAFF.

The J gene is TRBJ2-3, the V gene TRBV7-2; 12 bases are a match to TRBD2. The CDR3 contains 19 residues. CDR1 SGHTA and CDR2 FQGNSA come from the germline V gene. Trimming removed 2 bases from V and 0 bases from J; junction bases left unmatched: 9. CDR3 protein: CASSLLGLAGLGSTDTQYF. CDR3 nucleotide sequence: TGTGCCAGCAGCTTACTCGGACTAGCGGGGCTGGGTAGCACAGATACGCAGTATTTT.